The 20 T cell receptor beta chains reported below all come from one sample, sequenced in a study of lymphopenia after photon versus proton radiotherapy. Only in-frame clones appear in the TCRdb table, and some are missing; sequencing was by immunoSEQ multiplex PCR. Of more than 45,000 clones in the sample, more than 85% are singletons; the top ten hold 18%. The sample was peripheral blood, taken from a patient treated with photon-based radiotherapy. The receptors come from a woman aged 40 to 50 with cholangiocarcinoma.

The chain employs TRBV11-3 and TRBJ2-1; 9 nucleotides match TRBD2. Per the germline V gene, CDR1 is SGHNT and CDR2 is YENEEA. This CDR3 has 13 residues. Unmatched junction bases numbered 6, after V lost 5 bases and J lost 10 bases. CDR3 loop: CASSLSSGTEQFF. As DNA, the CDR3 is TGTGCCAGCAGCCTCTCTAGCGGGACCGAGCAGTTCTTC.

This chain uses TRBV4-1 with TRBJ2-7; 14 nucleotides match TRBD2. The CDR3 has 18 residues. J lost 3 bases, V lost 1 base, and 8 bases had no gene match. Per germline, CDR1 MGHRA and CDR2 YSYEKL. This chain's CDR3 is CASSQGTSGGFSLYEQYF. The CDR3 DNA is TGCGCCAGCAGCCAAGGGACTAGCGGGGGGTTTTCCCTCTACGAGCAGTACTTC.

This clone was seen a single time. This rearrangement joins TRBV5-1 to TRBJ2-6, with TRBD1 identical over 9 bases. Germline V gene data show CDR1 as SGHRS and CDR2 as YFSETQ. The CDR3 runs to 20 residues. J was trimmed by 0 bases and V by 4 bases; bases with no gene match: 14. CDR3 sequence (DNA): TGCGCCAGCAGCCCGGAGGGACAGGGCCCCCCTCTCTCTGGGGCCAACGTCCTGACTTTC. Amino acids: CASSPEGQGPPLSGANVLTF.

The CDR3 here is CASRSPTGDSYNSPLHF. In nucleotides, the CDR3 is TGTGCCAGTAGGAGTCCCACAGGGGACTCCTATAATTCACCCCTCCACTTT. V gene TRBV19 combines with J gene TRBJ1-6; 7 nucleotides match TRBD1. With V trimmed by 6 bases and J by 0 bases, 8 bases remained unmatched. The CDR3 totals 17 residues. Germline CDR1 is LNHDA and CDR2 is SQIVND (reference sequence).

This chain uses TRBV5-1 with TRBJ1-2; TRBD1 matches 8 bases. The germline V gene has CDR1 SGHRS and CDR2 YFSETQ. The CDR3 has 17 amino acids. V trimming: 0 bases; J trimming: 8 bases; junction bases outside the gene matches: 15. Here the CDR3 reads CASSLGTGTSLSHGYTF. The CDR3 DNA reads as TGCGCCAGCAGCTTGGGGACAGGGACGTCACTGAGCCACGGCTACACCTTC.

The gene calls are TRBV4-1 and TRBJ2-4; D is possibly TRBD2 (6 bases). V was pared by 0 bases and J by 8 bases, with 11 bases between. CDR1 and CDR2 from the germline V gene are MGHRA and YSYEKL. This CDR3 comprises 14 residues. The CDR3 DNA sequence: TGCGCCAGCAGCCAAGACGGGGGAAGCGACATTCAGTACTTC. It translates to CASSQDGGSDIQYF.

The chain couples TRBV30 to TRBJ2-7; 8 nucleotides align to TRBD2. The V segment lost 5 bases and the J segment 3 bases; nucleotides outside the gene matches: 12. Germline CDR1 GTSNPN, CDR2 SVGIG (reference sequence). There are 15 residues in the CDR3. The CDR3 region is CAWVPGGARGYEQYF. The CDR3 DNA follows: TGTGCCTGGGTTCCCGGGGGGGCAAGGGGCTACGAGCAGTACTTC.

A few counts support this clone. This chain joins TRBV19 and TRBJ2-7, with D tentatively TRBD1 or TRBD2 (5 bases each). V lost 4 bases to trimming and J lost 2 bases, with 18 bases between them. The CDR3 consists of 16 residues. Germline V gene sequence: CDR1 LNHDA, CDR2 SQIVND (reference sequence). The CDR3 loop reads CASSTLLGTDAYEQYF. CDR3 bases: TGTGCCAGTAGTACCCTCTTAGGGACCGATGCCTACGAGCAGTACTTC.

The V call is TRBV27, the J call TRBJ2-1; TRBD2 matches 15 bases. This CDR3 spans 18 amino acids. Germline CDR1 is MNHEY and CDR2 is SMNVEV (reference sequence). J gave up 6 bases and V 8 bases, and 14 bases lay outside the gene matches. CDR3 amino acids: CASLPGLAGGILTNEQFF. The CDR3 DNA sequence: TGTGCCAGCCTACCGGGACTAGCGGGAGGAATACTAACCAATGAGCAGTTCTTC.

CDR3 bases: TGTGCCAGCAGCCCTTGGGACGTTAATTCACCCCTCCACTTT. This gives the protein CASSPWDVNSPLHF. The rearrangement links TRBV5-4 to TRBJ1-6, with a possible D match to TRBD1 (5 bases). Trimming left V 4 bases short and J 6 bases short, with 11 bases between. Germline loops: CDR1 SGHNT, CDR2 YYREEE (reference sequence). The CDR3 loop spans 14 amino acids.

The count of this clone is one. The rearrangement links TRBV6-6 to TRBJ2-7, with 8 bases that match TRBD2. The junction had 10 bases not matched to a gene; V was cut back by 8 bases and J by 4 bases. Germline V gene data show CDR1 as MNHNY and CDR2 as SVGAGI (reference sequence). The CDR3 is 14 residues long. The CDR3 reads CASGRGASPYEQYF. CDR3 nucleotide sequence: TGTGCCAGCGGGCGGGGGGCTTCCCCTTACGAGCAGTACTTC.

The chain couples TRBV7-6 to TRBJ2-2; 8 positions agree with TRBD1. This CDR3 is built from 19 residues. V shed 4 bases, J shed 2 bases, and the junction held 15 bases outside the gene matches. The germline gives CDR1 SGHVS, CDR2 FNYEAQ. CDR3 bases: TGTGCCAGCAGCTCCTCCCAGCTTCGACAGGGGTTCAACACCGGGGAGCTGTTTTTT. Encoded protein: CASSSSQLRQGFNTGELFF.

This chain joins TRBV29-1 and TRBJ1-1; no clear D. Germline V gene sequence: CDR1 SQVTM, CDR2 ANQGSEA. This CDR3 is built from 14 residues. V was clipped by 7 bases and J by 8 bases, with 23 bases between them. The CDR3 loop is CSAGTTGFGGEAFF. The CDR3 region has the DNA TGCAGCGCCGGTACCACGGGCTTCGGAGGAGAAGCTTTCTTT.

The chain employs TRBV27 and TRBJ1-5, with TRBD1 matching over 7 bases. The CDR3 runs 14 residues. Trimming removed 5 bases from V and 5 bases from J; junction bases left unmatched: 6. Germline CDR1 reads MNHEY; CDR2 reads SMNVEV (reference sequence). CDR3 nucleotides: TGTGCCAGCAGTCCCCGGACAGGATATCAGCCCCAGCATTTT. Its translation is CASSPRTGYQPQHF.

The CDR3 DNA reads as TGTGCCAGCAGTCCGGGACACAACACTCTCTATGGCTACACCTTC. Protein product: CASSPGHNTLYGYTF. This chain connects TRBV2 to TRBJ1-2, with a tentative D call TRBD1 (6 bases). Germline V gene sequence: CDR1 SNHLY, CDR2 FYNNEI. CDR3 length: 15 amino acids. The V gene lost 5 bases and the J gene lost 4 bases, with 17 bases spanning the gap.

The chain is built from TRBV5-1 and TRBJ2-7, with 10 bases that match TRBD2. Germline CDR1 and CDR2: SGHRS and YFSETQ. Trimming at V came to 3 bases and at J to 3 bases, leaving 3 bases not matched to a gene. The CDR3 is 14 residues long. The CDR3 region has the DNA TGCGCCAGCAGCTACCTAGCGGGAGACTACGAGCAGTACTTC. This codes for CASSYLAGDYEQYF.

J is TRBJ1-2 and V is TRBV19; D unresolved. The CDR3 covers 12 residues. V gave up 5 bases and J gave up 8 bases, with 12 bases separating them. The germline gives CDR1 LNHDA, CDR2 SQIVND (reference sequence). The CDR3 coding sequence is TGTGCCAGTAGTCCGGACGCAAGCGGCTACACCTTC. It codes for CASSPDASGYTF.

The chain employs TRBV9 and TRBJ2-3; 7 nucleotides line up with TRBD2. This CDR3 region has 17 residues. Trimming removed 2 bases from V and 2 bases from J; junction bases left unmatched: 11. From germline, CDR1 is SGDLS and CDR2 YYNGEE. The CDR3 DNA sequence: TGTGCCAGCAGCGTTCTCTCTTCAGCGGGAACCACAGATACGCAGTATTTT. This encodes CASSVLSSAGTTDTQYF.

This chain connects TRBV28 to TRBJ1-6; 7 positions match TRBD1. The CDR3 spans 14 residues. CDR1 and CDR2 (germline): MDHEN, SYDVKM. The V and J ends lost 7 bases and 11 bases, in that order; junction bases with no gene match: 11. CDR3 protein: CASNPGQGVTPLHF. The DNA for the CDR3 is TGTGCCAGCAACCCGGGGCAGGGGGTGACACCCCTCCACTTT.

The V gene is TRBV10-3, the J gene TRBJ2-7; D call uncertain. The CDR3 totals 12 residues. V was shortened by 0 bases and J by 6 bases, with 6 bases between the two germline ends. Germline loops: CDR1 ENHRY, CDR2 SYGVKD. The CDR3 spells CAISESRSEQYF. CDR3 in DNA: TGTGCCATCAGTGAGTCCAGAAGCGAGCAGTACTTC.